These 9 T cell receptor beta chains originate from one sample sequenced in a study of neoadjuvant anti-PD-1 for oral cavity cancer. Measured with immunoSEQ multiplex PCR; TCRdb has only the in-frame clones, and not every one. Among over 65,000 clones listed, around 85% were seen once. Time point denoted: after neoadjuvant nivolumab, at surgical resection. This sample comprised PBMCs, obtained after nivolumab (anti-PD-1) treatment. These receptor sequences come from a person between 40 and 85 years old with oral cavity squamous cell carcinoma.

This sequence joins TRBV7-9 and TRBJ2-1, with D uncertain. This CDR3 contains 14 residues. The germline V gene encodes CDR1 SEHNR and CDR2 FQNEAQ (reference sequence). Trimming left V 6 bases short and J 5 bases short, with 14 bases between. CDR3 coding DNA: TGTGCCAGCAGGGGAAGGGTGGTCCACAATGAGCAGTTCTTC. Translated: CASRGRVVHNEQFF.

This clone was observed a handful of times. J is TRBJ2-7 and V is TRBV7-9; D possibly corresponds to TRBD1 (5 bases). Germline V gene sequence: CDR1 SEHNR, CDR2 FQNEAQ (reference sequence). This CDR3 has 15 residues. V gave up 0 bases and J gave up 7 bases, with 16 bases separating them. This chain's CDR3 is CASSLARSGFGEQYF. DNA of the CDR3: TGTGCCAGCAGCTTAGCGCGGTCAGGGTTTGGAGAGCAGTACTTC.

The gene calls are TRBV27 and TRBJ2-1, with 9 bases lining up with TRBD2. Germline CDR1 reads MNHEY; CDR2 reads SMNVEV (reference sequence). The CDR3 runs 16 residues. The trim removed 4 bases at V and 0 bases at J, leaving 4 bases unmatched. The CDR3 bases are TGTGCCAGCAGTTCGTCGCGGGGGGGCTCCTACAATGAGCAGTTCTTC. It translates to CASSSSRGGSYNEQFF.

The V gene is TRBV7-3, the J gene TRBJ2-3, with D unresolved. V was pared by 2 bases and J by 2 bases, with 11 bases between. This CDR3 contains 15 residues. The germline V gene has CDR1 SGHTA and CDR2 FQGTGA. Written as DNA, the CDR3 is TGTGCCAGCAGCTTATCCGGATTTTTCACAGATACGCAGTATTTT. It specifies CASSLSGFFTDTQYF.

V is TRBV5-1 and J is TRBJ2-1, with TRBD2 as a possible D gene (6 bases). The germline V gene has CDR1 SGHRS and CDR2 YFSETQ. The CDR3 covers 14 residues. The V gene lost 7 bases and the J gene lost 1 base, with 12 bases spanning the gap. The CDR3 DNA reads as TGCGCCAGCGCTGAGGGGAGGTCCTACAATGAGCAGTTCTTC. Translated, it gives CASAEGRSYNEQFF.

The V gene is TRBV6-1, the J gene TRBJ2-7, with D possibly TRBD1 on 5 matching bases. V lost 2 bases to trimming and J lost 3 bases, with 11 bases between them. The germline V gene has CDR1 MNHNS and CDR2 SASEGT. This CDR3 has 14 residues. The CDR3 loop reads CASSETEGDYEQYF. The CDR3 DNA follows: TGTGCCAGCAGTGAAACGGAAGGGGACTACGAGCAGTACTTC.

This rearrangement joins TRBV5-1 to TRBJ2-5; the match to TRBD2 covers 14 bases. The germline V gene has CDR1 SGHRS and CDR2 YFSETQ. The CDR3 spans 17 residues. V shed 4 bases and J 5 bases; nucleotides not matched to a gene: 10. DNA of the CDR3: TGCGCCAGCAGCGAACTTGGACTAGCGGGGGGCACGGAGACCCAGTACTTC. As protein: CASSELGLAGGTETQYF. Full variable domain (rest looked up from reference TRBV5-1 and TRBJ2-5): KAGVTQTPRYLIKTRGQQVTLSCSPISGHRSVSWYQQTPGQGLQFLFEYFSETQRNKGNFPGRFSGRQFSNSRSEMNVSTLELGDSALYLCASSELGLAGGTETQYFGPGTRLLVL.

This chain joins TRBV5-1 and TRBJ2-5, with D perhaps TRBD1 (6 bases). The CDR3 length is 15 residues. Trimming removed 4 bases from V and 2 bases from J, with 15 bases in between. Germline V gene lookup returns CDR1 SGHRS and CDR2 YFSETQ. The CDR3 is CASSATIGQQETQYF. As DNA, the CDR3 is TGCGCCAGCAGCGCCACGATCGGACAGCAAGAGACCCAGTACTTC.

J is TRBJ2-1 and V is TRBV7-8; 8 bases match TRBD1. Germline CDR1 and CDR2: SGHVS and FQNEAQ. There are 14 residues in the CDR3. Trimming at V came to 9 bases and at J to 3 bases, leaving 7 bases not matched to a gene. For the CDR3, the DNA is TGTGCCAGTAAAATGACAGGGGTCTACAATGAGCAGTTCTTC. This gives the protein CASKMTGVYNEQFF.